Listed below are T cell receptor beta chains from one sample, sequenced in a study of blood T cell repertoires in COVID-19. Clones were read by immunoSEQ multiplex PCR, and TCRdb kept only the in-frame ones, dropping some. The table records around 700,000 clones, about nine tenths of them present only once. The sample comprised peripheral blood. These receptors all come from a young woman with acute or convalescent COVID-19. The CDR3 runs from the conserved cysteine through the conserved F or W. A D gene is named only where the DNA matches it firmly. Size is omitted from some rows. Given values are once, few, many or a class for expanded clones.

cdr3_length clone_size d_call j_call v_call cdr3_aa cdr3_nt
15 once TRBD1 TRBJ2-7 TRBV11-3 CASSVGTGRPYEQYF TGTGCCAGCAGCGTAGGGACAGGCAGGCCCTACGAGCAGTACTTC
12 - - TRBJ2-7 TRBV2 CASRGNSYEQYF TGTGCCAGCAGAGGTAACAGCTACGAGCAGTACTTC
15 - TRBD2 TRBJ2-2 TRBV6-5 CASSYSGGLTGELFF TGTGCCAGCAGTTACTCCGGGGGGTTAACCGGGGAGCTGTTTTTT
14 - TRBD1 TRBJ2-7 TRBV19 CASSIGQGVGEQYF TGTGCCAGTAGTATAGGTCAGGGGGTCGGCGAGCAGTACTTC
13 - TRBD1 TRBJ1-1 TRBV6-5 CASSSYRGLEAFF TGTGCCAGCAGTTCGTACAGGGGGCTCGAAGCTTTCTTT
14 - - TRBJ2-7 TRBV4-2 CASSQGNRPYEQYF TGTGCCAGCAGCCAAGGGAACAGACCTTACGAGCAGTACTTC
12 - TRBD1 TRBJ1-1 TRBV19 CASSNRGTEAFF TGTGCCAGTTCTAACAGGGGCACTGAAGCTTTCTTT
13 - - TRBJ1-2 TRBV5-6 CASSLVQFYGYTF TGTGCCAGCAGCTTGGTTCAGTTCTATGGCTACACCTTC
13 - TRBD1 TRBJ1-1 TRBV12-3/TRBV12-4 CASSFNQGAEAFF TGTGCCAGCAGTTTCAATCAGGGGGCTGAAGCTTTCTTT
16 once TRBD1 TRBJ1-2 TRBV11-2 CASSTQTGSPSYGYTF TGTGCCAGCAGCACCCAGACAGGGTCCCCTTCCTATGGCTACACCTTC
13 - - TRBJ1-4 TRBV12-3/TRBV12-4 CASRGGPRSKLFF TGTGCCAGCAGGGGGGGGCCCCGCTCAAAACTGTTTTTT
16 - - TRBJ1-2 TRBV9 CASSVGVQGFNYGYTF TGTGCCAGCAGCGTAGGAGTACAGGGCTTTAACTATGGCTACACCTTC
13 few - TRBJ1-5 TRBV6-1 CASSDSPEQPQHF TGTGCCAGCAGTGATAGTCCGGAGCAGCCCCAGCATTTT
16 - - TRBJ1-2 TRBV24-1 CATSADGAQGTVGYTF TGTGCCACCAGTGCCGACGGCGCTCAGGGGACGGTAGGCTACACCTTC
14 - - TRBJ1-5 TRBV27 CASSLHTGNQPQHF TGTGCCAGCAGTTTGCATACAGGCAATCAGCCCCAGCATTTT
16 - TRBD1 TRBJ2-5 TRBV4-3 CASSQERDRGYETQYF TGCGCCAGCAGCCAAGAAAGGGACAGGGGGTACGAGACCCAGTACTTC
16 - - TRBJ2-2 TRBV7-9 CASSRSSGQNTGELFF TGTGCCAGCAGCCGGAGTTCCGGCCAGAACACCGGGGAGCTGTTTTTT
17 - TRBD2 TRBJ2-2 TRBV30 CAWRGLAGGIIGGELFF TGTGCCTGGCGCGGACTAGCGGGGGGTATCATTGGCGGGGAGCTGTTTTTT
16 - - TRBJ1-1 TRBV11-1 CASSLANGQLNTEAFF TGTGCCAGCAGCTTAGCAAACGGACAGTTGAACACTGAAGCTTTCTTT
15 once TRBD1 TRBJ1-1 TRBV4-3 CASSQMTGWGTEAFF TGCGCCAGCAGCCAGATGACAGGGTGGGGAACTGAAGCTTTCTTT
15 - - TRBJ1-1 TRBV4-1 CASSHDRQVNTEAFF TGCGCCAGCAGCCATGATCGGCAGGTGAACACTGAAGCTTTCTTT
15 - - TRBJ1-2 TRBV11-2 CASSLDITSNYGYTF TGTGCCAGCAGCTTAGATATTACATCTAACTATGGCTACACCTTC
13 - TRBD2 TRBJ2-1 TRBV12-3/TRBV12-4 CASSPREEGEQFF TGTGCCAGCAGTCCCCGGGAGGAGGGTGAGCAGTTCTTC